This T cell receptor beta chain was sequenced in a study of T cell responses to AZD1222 COVID-19 vaccine. A note on this clone: Antigen unknown.

Assay: immunoSEQ multiplex PCR; the TCRdb copy retains only in-frame clones and omits some. The table includes approximately 150,000 clones, roughly 88% detected once. The study, taken as a whole, reports: Clonal diversity may have been underestimated in mostly white British donors. The study identified only five to seven AZD1222 recipients as seropositive at baseline.

With 0 bases removed from V and 1 base from J, the gap between germline ends came to 17 bases. Per germline, CDR1 SGHKS and CDR2 YYEKEE (reference sequence). The CDR3 runs to 18 residues. Sequenced material: peripheral blood, taken 28 days after the second AZD1222 dose. This clonotype originated in an adult who received the AZD1222 COVID-19 vaccine. The chain couples TRBV5-5 to TRBJ1-5; weak D call: TRBD1 (5 bases). CDR3 DNA sequence: TGTGCCAGCAGCTTGGTATCAGGGATAGGAAACAGCAATCAGCCCCAGCATTTT. Translation gives CASSLVSGIGNSNQPQHF.